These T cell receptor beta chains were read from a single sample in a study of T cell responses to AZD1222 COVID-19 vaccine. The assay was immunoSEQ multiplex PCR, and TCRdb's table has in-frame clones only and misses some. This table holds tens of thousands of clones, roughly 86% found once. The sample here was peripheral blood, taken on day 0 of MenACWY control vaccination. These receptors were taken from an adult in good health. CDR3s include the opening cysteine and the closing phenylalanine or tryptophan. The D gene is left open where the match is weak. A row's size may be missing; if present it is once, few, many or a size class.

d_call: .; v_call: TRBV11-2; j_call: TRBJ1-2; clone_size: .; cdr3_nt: TGTGCCAGCAGCTTCGATCAGGCAGGAGTGCATTATGGCTACACCTTC; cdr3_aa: CASSFDQAGVHYGYTF
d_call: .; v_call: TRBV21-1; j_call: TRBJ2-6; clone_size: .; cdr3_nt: TGTGCCAGCAGCAAGGGTTTTCGGACAGGGGGCGCGAAGGGGGCCAACGTCCTGACTTTC; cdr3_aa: CASSKGFRTGGAKGANVLTF
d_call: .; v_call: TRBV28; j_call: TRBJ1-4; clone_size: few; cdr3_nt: TGTGCCAGCAGTTTGACATGGAGCAGGGAACTGTTTTTT; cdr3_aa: CASSLTWSRELFF
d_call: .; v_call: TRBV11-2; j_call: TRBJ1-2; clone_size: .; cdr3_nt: TGTGCCAGCACACCCGAGGGTTTCTATGGCTACACCTTC; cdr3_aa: CASTPEGFYGYTF
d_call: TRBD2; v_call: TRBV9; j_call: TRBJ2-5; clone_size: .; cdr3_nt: TGTGCCAGCAGTTATAGCGGGGGGGCCCAAGAGACCCAGTACTTC; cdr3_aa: CASSYSGGAQETQYF
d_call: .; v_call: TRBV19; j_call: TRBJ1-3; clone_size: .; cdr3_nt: TGTGCCAGTAGTATGTTGGGCGGCTACTCTGGAAACACCATATATTTT; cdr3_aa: CASSMLGGYSGNTIYF
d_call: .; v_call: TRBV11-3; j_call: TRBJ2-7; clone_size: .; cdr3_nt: TGTGCCAGCAGCTCCAGGGTGGGCTACGAGCAGTACTTC; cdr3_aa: CASSSRVGYEQYF
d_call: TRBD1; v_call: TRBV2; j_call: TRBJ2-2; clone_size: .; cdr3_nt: TGTGCCAGCAGTGAAGGAGGGGGCGTCGGGGAGCTGTTTTTT; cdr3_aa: CASSEGGGVGELFF
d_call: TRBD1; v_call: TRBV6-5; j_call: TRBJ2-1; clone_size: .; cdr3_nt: TGTGCCAGCAATGCTTGGACAGGGGGCGATGAGCAGTTCTTC; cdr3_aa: CASNAWTGGDEQFF
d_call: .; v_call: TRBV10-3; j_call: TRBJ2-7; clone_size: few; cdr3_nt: TGTGCCATCAGTCTAGGGGGGCTAAACGAGCAGTACTTC; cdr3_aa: CAISLGGLNEQYF
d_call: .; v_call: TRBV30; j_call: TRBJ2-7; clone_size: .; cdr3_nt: TGTGCCTTTACAGGGCTCAGCTACGAGCAGTACTTC; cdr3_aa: CAFTGLSYEQYF
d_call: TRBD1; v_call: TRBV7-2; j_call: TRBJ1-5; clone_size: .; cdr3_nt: TGTGCCAGCAGCTTCGGACAGGGGAATCAGCCCCAGCATTTT; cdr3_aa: CASSFGQGNQPQHF
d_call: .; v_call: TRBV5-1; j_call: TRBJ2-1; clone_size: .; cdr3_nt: TGCGCCAGCAGCTTGGAGCTGAGTGAGCAGTTCTTC; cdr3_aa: CASSLELSEQFF
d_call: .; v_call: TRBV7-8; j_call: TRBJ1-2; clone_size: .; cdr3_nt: TGTGCCAGCAGCTTAGAATATTTGCATAATACTAACTATGGCTACACCTTC; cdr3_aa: CASSLEYLHNTNYGYTF
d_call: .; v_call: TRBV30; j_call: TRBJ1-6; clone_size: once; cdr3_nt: TGTGCCTGGAGTGTAGGCGGACTAGGGAATTCACCCCTCCACTTT; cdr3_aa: CAWSVGGLGNSPLHF
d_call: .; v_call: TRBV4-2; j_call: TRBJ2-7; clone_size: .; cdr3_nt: TGTGCCAGCAGCCCAAGCGGAGCTACCTACGAGCAGTACTTC; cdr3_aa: CASSPSGATYEQYF
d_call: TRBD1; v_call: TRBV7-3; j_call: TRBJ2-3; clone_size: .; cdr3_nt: TGTGCCAGCAGCCCTCTAGGGACAGGCACAGATACGCAGTATTTT; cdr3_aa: CASSPLGTGTDTQYF
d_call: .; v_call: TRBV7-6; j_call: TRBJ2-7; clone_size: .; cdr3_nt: TGTGCCAGCAGCTCGCGCAAGGGCGGTCCGGACGAGCAGTACTTC; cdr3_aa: CASSSRKGGPDEQYF
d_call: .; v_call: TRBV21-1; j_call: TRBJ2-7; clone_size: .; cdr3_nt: TGTGCCAGCAGCATTTACTACGAGCAGTACTTC; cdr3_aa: CASSIYYEQYF
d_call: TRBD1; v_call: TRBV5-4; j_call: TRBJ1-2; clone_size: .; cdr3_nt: TGTGCCAGCAGCTGGGCCCCGGGACAGGGGGACTATGGCTACACCTTC; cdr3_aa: CASSWAPGQGDYGYTF